This T cell receptor beta chain comes out of a study of T cells in Graves' hyperthyroidism and ophthalmopathy. This clonotype was counted many times. Germline loops: CDR1 SNHLY, CDR2 FYNNEI. V gave up 2 bases and J gave up 1 base; unmatched junction bases: 4. The CDR3 spans 15 residues. Researchers amplified the TCR beta CDR3 regions from RNA transcripts. The primer set for the first-round RT-PCR of the TCR CDR3 was HTBI. TCRdb re-called the multiplex PCR reads with MiXCR, one entry per CDR3 protein. The sample holds 620,000 or so distinct CDR3 sequences, around 13% seen once. V and J are TRBV2 and TRBJ1-1; 7 bases are a match to TRBD1. The material sequenced was blood. The sequence derives from a woman aged 45-60 years with Graves' ophthalmopathy. In DNA form, the CDR3 reads TGTGCCAGCAGTGAACTGGGACAGTCGAACACTGAAGCTTTCTTT. Translating it yields CASSELGQSNTEAFF.